This T cell receptor beta chain was profiled in a study of technical replicates of blood from several donors. CDR1 SGHDT and CDR2 YYEEEE come from the germline V gene. The CDR3 loop spans 14 amino acids. With 4 bases clipped from V and 5 bases from J, the junction kept 8 bases outside the gene matches. Sequenced by immunoSEQ multiplex PCR; TCRdb stores in-frame clones only, minus some. This sample has roughly 90,000 clones, with roughly 92% found just once. The clonotype was recovered from a human donor in good health. Sequenced material: T cells isolated from PBMCs. The rearrangement links TRBV5-6 to TRBJ1-1, with TRBD1 identical over 7 bases. The CDR3 here is CASSQWDRETEAFF. DNA for the CDR3: TGTGCCAGCAGCCAGTGGGACAGAGAGACTGAAGCTTTCTTT.